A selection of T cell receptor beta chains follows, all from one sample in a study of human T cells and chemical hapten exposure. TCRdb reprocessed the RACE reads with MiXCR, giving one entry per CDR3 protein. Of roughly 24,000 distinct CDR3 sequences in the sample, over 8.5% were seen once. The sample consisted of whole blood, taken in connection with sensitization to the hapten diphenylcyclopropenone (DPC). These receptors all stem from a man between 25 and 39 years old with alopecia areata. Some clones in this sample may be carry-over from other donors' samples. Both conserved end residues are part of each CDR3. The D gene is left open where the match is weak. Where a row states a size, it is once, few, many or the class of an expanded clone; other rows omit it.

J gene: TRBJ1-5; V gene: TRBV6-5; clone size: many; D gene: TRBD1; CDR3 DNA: TGTGCCAGCAGCCAGACAGGGGGCAATCAGCCCCAGCATTTT; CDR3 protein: CASSQTGGNQPQHF
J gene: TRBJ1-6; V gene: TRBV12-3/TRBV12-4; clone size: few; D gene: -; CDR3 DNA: TGTGCCAGCAGTTTGTCAGGGAATAATTCACCCCTCCACTTT; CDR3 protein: CASSLSGNNSPLHF
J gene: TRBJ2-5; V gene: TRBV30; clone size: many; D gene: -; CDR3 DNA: TGTGCCTGGGGACAGAAAGAGACCCAGTACTTC; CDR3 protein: CAWGQKETQYF
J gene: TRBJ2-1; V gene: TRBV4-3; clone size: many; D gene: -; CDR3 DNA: TGCGCCAGCAGCCAGGATCTTTTGAGCTCCTACAATGAGCAGTTCTTC; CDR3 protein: CASSQDLLSSYNEQFF
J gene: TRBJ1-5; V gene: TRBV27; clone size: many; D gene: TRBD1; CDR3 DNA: TGTGCCAGCAGCCCCAACCGACAGGGGAATCAGCCCCAGCATTTT; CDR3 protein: CASSPNRQGNQPQHF
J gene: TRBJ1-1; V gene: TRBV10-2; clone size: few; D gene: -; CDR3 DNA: TGCGCCAGCAGTGCTCAGAACACTGAAGCTTTCTTT; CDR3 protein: CASSAQNTEAFF
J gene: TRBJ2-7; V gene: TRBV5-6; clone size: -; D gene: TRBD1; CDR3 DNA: TGTGCCAGCAGCTTGGAAGCCGGGACAGGACCTTACGAGCAGTACTTC; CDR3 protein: CASSLEAGTGPYEQYF
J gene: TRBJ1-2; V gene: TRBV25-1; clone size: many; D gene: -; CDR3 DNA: TGTGCCAGCAGTGGTCTTAACTATGGCTACACCTTC; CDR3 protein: CASSGLNYGYTF
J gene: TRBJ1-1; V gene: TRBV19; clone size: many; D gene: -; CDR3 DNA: TGTGCCAGTAGTCAAGGACAGACGAACACTGAAGCTTTCTTT; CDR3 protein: CASSQGQTNTEAFF
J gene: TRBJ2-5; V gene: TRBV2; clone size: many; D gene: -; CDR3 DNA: TGTGCCAGCACTGCCGACATAGAAAGCGATTCGTACTTC; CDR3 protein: CASTADIESDSYF
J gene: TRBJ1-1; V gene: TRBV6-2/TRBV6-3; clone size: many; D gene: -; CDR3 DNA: TGTGCCAGCAGTTCTCCCAGCACTGAAGCTTTCTTT; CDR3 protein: CASSSPSTEAFF
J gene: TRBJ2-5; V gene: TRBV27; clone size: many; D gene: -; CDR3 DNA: TGTGCCAGCAGTTCTTGGGCTCTACAAGAGACCCAGTACTTC; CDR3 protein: CASSSWALQETQYF
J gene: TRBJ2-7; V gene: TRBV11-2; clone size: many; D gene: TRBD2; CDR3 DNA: TGTGCCAGCAGCCTAGGAGGGACTACCCCCTACGAGCAGTACTTC; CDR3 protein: CASSLGGTTPYEQYF
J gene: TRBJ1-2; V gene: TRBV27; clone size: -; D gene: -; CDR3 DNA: TGTGCCAGCAGTTGGGGCAGGTCGGCTAACTATGGCTACACCTTC; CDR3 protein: CASSWGRSANYGYTF
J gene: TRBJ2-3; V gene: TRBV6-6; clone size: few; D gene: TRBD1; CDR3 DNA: TGTGCCAGCAGTCCGCGGGACAGGGGATGGGATACGCAGTATTTT; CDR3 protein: CASSPRDRGWDTQYF
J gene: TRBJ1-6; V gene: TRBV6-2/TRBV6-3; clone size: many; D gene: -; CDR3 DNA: TGTGCCAGCAGTTACTATGGGAATTCACCCCTCCACTTT; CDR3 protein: CASSYYGNSPLHF
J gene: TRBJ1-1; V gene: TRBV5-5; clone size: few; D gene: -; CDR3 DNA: TGTGCCAGCAGCTTGGAGGGGGTTTGGCGCACTGAAGCTTTCTTT; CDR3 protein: CASSLEGVWRTEAFF
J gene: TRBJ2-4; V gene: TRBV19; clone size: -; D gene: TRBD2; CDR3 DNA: TGTGCCAGTAGTATAGGACTCTCAAGCGGGGGTTGGCGAGCCAAAAACATTCAGTACTTC; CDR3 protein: CASSIGLSSGGWRAKNIQYF
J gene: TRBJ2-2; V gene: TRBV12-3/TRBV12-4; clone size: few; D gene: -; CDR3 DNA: TGTGCCAGCAGTTTAGAGGAGAACACCGGGGAGCTGTTTTTT; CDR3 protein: CASSLEENTGELFF
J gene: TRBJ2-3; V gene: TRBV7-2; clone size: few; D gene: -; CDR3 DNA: TGTGCCAGCAGCTTAGTCGGGAGTGTTTCAGATACGCAGTATTTT; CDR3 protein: CASSLVGSVSDTQYF
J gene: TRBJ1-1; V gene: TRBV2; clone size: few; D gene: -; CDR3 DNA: TGTGCCAGCAGTGTGGAAGCGGCGAACACTGAAGCTTTCTTT; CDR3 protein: CASSVEAANTEAFF
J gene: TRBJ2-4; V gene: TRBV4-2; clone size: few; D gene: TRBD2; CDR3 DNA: TGTGCCAGCAGCCAGTCACTAGCGGGGGGCCAAAACATTCAGTACTTC; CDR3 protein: CASSQSLAGGQNIQYF
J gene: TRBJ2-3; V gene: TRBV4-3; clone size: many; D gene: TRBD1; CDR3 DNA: TGCGCCAGCTCTTATTCAGACAGGGGATTGGCAGATACGCAGTATTTT; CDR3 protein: CASSYSDRGLADTQYF
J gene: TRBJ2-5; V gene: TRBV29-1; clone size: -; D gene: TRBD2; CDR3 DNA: TGCAGCGTTTCTACTAGCGCGTCTCCGGAGACCCAGTACTTC; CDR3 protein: CSVSTSASPETQYF
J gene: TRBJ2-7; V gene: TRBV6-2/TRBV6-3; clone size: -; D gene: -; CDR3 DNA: TGTGCCAGCAGTTACTCGACTTTGTCCTTCTACGAGCAGTACTTC; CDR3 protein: CASSYSTLSFYEQYF
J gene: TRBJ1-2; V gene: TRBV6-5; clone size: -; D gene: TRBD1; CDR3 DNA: TGTGCCAGCAGCCCTGCTAAGGGACAGTCCACGATTGGGACCTTC; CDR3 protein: CASSPAKGQSTIGTF
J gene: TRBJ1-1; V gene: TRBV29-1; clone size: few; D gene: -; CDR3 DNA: TGCAGCGTTCGAACAGACGAAGCTTTCTTT; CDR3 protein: CSVRTDEAFF
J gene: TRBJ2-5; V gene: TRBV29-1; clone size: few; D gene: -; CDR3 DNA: TGCAGCGTTGAAGGGACAAATCAAGAGACCCAGTACTTC; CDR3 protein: CSVEGTNQETQYF
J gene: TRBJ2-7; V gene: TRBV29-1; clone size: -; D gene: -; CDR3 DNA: TGCAGCGTTGAAGGGAGCGGCGACGAGCAGTACTTC; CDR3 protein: CSVEGSGDEQYF
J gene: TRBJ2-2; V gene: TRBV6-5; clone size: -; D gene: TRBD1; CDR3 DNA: TGTTCCAGCAGTGGCTACAGGGGTATAGGGGAGCTGTTTTTT; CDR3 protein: CSSSGYRGIGELFF
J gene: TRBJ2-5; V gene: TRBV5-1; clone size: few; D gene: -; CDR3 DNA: TGCGCCAGCAGGTCCACAGGGCCGGAGACCCAGTACTTC; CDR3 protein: CASRSTGPETQYF
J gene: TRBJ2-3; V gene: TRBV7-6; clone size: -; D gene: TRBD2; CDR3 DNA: TGTGCCAGCAGCTCTAAGCGGGAAGTCACAGATACGCAGTATTTT; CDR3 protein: CASSSKREVTDTQYF
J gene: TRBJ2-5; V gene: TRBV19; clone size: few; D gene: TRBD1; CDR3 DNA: TGTGCCAGTTCCCCCGGGACAGGGCTTATTCAAGAGACCCAGTACTTC; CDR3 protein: CASSPGTGLIQETQYF
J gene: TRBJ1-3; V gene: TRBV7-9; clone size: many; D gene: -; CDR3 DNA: TGTGCCAGCAGCTATGCCTCTGGAAACACCATATATTTT; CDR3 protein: CASSYASGNTIYF
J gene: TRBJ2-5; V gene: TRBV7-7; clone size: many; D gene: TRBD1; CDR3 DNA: TGTGCTAGCAGCTGGAACAGGGGGGAGACCCAGTACTTC; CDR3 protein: CASSWNRGETQYF
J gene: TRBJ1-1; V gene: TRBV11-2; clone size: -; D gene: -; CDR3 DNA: TGTGCCAGCAGCTTAGGGGGGGCTAACACTGAAGCTTTCTTT; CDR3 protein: CASSLGGANTEAFF
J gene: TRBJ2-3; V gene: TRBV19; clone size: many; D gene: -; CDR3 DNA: TGTGCCAGTAGTATAGTCGAGGGAGACGCAGATACGCAGTATTTT; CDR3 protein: CASSIVEGDADTQYF
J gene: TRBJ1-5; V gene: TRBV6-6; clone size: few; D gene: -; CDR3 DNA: TGTGCCAGCAGCCTCTTAGGGAGCAATCAGCCCCAGCATTTT; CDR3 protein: CASSLLGSNQPQHF
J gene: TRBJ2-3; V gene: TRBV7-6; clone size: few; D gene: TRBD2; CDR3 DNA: TGTGCCAGCAGCCCACTAGCGGCCTCTAGCACAGATACGCAGTATTTT; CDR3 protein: CASSPLAASSTDTQYF
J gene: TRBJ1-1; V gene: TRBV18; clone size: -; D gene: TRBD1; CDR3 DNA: TGTGCCAGCTCAAAACAGGGGTCTGAAGCTTTCTTT; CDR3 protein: CASSKQGSEAFF
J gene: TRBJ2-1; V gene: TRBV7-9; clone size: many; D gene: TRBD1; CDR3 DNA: TGTGCCAGCAGCTTTTCACAGGGGACCTCCTACAATGAGCAGTTCTTC; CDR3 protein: CASSFSQGTSYNEQFF
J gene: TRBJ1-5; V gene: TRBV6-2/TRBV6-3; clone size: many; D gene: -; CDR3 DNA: TGTGCCAGCAGTTACTCGGATTGGAGCAATCAGCCCCAGCATTTT; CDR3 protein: CASSYSDWSNQPQHF